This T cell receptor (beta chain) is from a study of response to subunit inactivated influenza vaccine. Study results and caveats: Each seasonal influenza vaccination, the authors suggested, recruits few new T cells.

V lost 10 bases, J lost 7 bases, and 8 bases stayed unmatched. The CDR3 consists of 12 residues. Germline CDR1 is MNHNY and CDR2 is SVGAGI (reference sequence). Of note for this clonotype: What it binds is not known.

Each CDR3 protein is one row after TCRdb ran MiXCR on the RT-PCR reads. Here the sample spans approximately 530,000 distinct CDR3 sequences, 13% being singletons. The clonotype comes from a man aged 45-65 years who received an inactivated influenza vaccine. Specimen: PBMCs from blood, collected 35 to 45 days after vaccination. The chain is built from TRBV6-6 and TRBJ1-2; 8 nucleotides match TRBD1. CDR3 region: CATAGGAGGYTF. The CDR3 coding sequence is TGTGCCACCGCAGGGGGCGCGGGTGGCTACACCTTC.